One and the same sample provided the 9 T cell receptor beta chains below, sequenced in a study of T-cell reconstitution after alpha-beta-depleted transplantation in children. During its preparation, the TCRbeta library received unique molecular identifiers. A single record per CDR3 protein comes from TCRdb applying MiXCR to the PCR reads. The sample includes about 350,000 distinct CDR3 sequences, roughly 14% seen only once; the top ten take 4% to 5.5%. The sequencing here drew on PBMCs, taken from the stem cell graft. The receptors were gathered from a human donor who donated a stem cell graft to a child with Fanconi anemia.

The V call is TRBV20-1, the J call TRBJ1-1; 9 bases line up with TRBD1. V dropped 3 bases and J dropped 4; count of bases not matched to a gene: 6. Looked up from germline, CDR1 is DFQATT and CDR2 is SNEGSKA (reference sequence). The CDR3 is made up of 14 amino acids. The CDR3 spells CSASDDRGGTEAFF. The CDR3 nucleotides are TGCAGTGCTAGCGACGACAGGGGGGGCACTGAAGCTTTCTTT.

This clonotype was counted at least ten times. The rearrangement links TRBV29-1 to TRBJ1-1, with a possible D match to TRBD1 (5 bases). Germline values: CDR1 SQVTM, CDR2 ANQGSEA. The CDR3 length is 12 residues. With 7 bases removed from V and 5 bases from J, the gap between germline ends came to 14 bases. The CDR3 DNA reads TGCAGCGCGGGAGTGGGGGTGACTGAAGCTTTCTTT. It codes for CSAGVGVTEAFF.

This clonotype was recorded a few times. CDR3 sequence reads: CASKAENSYEQYF. The CDR3 DNA is TGCGCCAGCAAGGCCGAGAACTCCTACGAGCAGTACTTC. The chain links TRBV5-1 to TRBJ2-7; D gene ambiguous. V lost 6 bases and J lost 0, with 10 bases in between. This CDR3 is built from 13 residues. Germline assignment: CDR1 SGHRS and CDR2 YFSETQ.

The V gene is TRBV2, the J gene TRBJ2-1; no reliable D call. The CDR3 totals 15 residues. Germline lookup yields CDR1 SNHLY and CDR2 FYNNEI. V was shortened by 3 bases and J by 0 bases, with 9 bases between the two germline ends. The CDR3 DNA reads TGTGCCAGCAGTGAGGACGGGTTCTCCTACAATGAGCAGTTCTTC. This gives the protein CASSEDGFSYNEQFF.

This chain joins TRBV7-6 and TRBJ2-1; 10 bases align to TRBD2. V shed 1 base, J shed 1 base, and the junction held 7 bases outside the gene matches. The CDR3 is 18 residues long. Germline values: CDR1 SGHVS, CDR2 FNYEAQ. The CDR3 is CASSLDGTSGESYNEQFF. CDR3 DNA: TGTGCCAGCAGCTTAGATGGTACTAGCGGGGAGTCCTACAATGAGCAGTTCTTC.

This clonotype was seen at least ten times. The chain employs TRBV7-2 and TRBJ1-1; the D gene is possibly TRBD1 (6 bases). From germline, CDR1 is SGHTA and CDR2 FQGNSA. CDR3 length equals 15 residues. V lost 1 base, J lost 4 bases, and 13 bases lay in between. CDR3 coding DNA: TGTGCCAGCAGCTTAGGGGGGGGGCTGGGCACTGAAGCTTTCTTT. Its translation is CASSLGGGLGTEAFF.

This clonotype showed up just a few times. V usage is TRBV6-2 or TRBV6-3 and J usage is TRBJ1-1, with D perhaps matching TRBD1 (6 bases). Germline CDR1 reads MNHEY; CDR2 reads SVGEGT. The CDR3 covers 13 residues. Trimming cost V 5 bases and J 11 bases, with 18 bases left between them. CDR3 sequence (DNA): TGTGCCAGCAGTCGGACACCTCAGGGGTCGGCTTTCTTT. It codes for CASSRTPQGSAFF.

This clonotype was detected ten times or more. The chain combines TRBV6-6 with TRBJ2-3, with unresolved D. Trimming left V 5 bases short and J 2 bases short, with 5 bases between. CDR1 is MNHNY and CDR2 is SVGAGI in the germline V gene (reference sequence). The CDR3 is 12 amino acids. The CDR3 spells CASSQATDTQYF. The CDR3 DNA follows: TGTGCCAGCAGTCAGGCCACAGATACGCAGTATTTT.

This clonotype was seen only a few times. The CDR3 DNA reads TGTGCCAGCAGCTCAGACAGGTTCACTAGCAATCAGCCCCAGCATTTT. It codes for CASSSDRFTSNQPQHF. The gene calls are TRBV7-9 and TRBJ1-5; maybe TRBD1 (6 bases). CDR1 SEHNR and CDR2 FQNEAQ come from the germline V gene (reference sequence). Trimming removed 4 bases at V and 0 bases at J, with 13 bases between. The CDR3 consists of 16 residues.